This is a list of T cell receptor beta chains from one sample in a study of shared clonotypes between healthy human individuals. Libraries were prepared by immunoSEQ multiplex PCR; TCRdb keeps only in-frame clonotypes and omits some of them. The sample includes approximately 470,000 clones, 81% of them seen just once. Sequenced material: PBMCs. The receptor source for this set is a middle-aged woman in good health. Some clones in this sample may be carry-over from other donors' samples. CDR3s include the opening cysteine and the closing phenylalanine or tryptophan. A D gene is named only where the DNA matches it firmly. Size values are once, few and many counts, or a class for expanded clones, and some rows have none.

TRBD2,TRBV13,once,TRBJ2-7,CASSRWGGRPGEQYF,TGTGCCAGCAGCCGCTGGGGCGGGAGGCCGGGGGAGCAGTACTTC
-,TRBV28,-,TRBJ1-5,CASSPPIRGDNQPQHF,TGTGCCAGCAGTCCCCCCATAAGGGGCGACAATCAGCCCCAGCATTTT
TRBD2,TRBV19,once,TRBJ2-5,CASSIIGGSAETQYF,TGTGCCAGTAGTATCATTGGCGGGAGTGCAGAGACCCAGTACTTC
TRBD1,TRBV5-1,-,TRBJ1-2,CASSPRRGQGNYGYTF,TGCGCCAGCAGCCCCCGAAGGGGACAGGGGAACTATGGCTACACCTTC
-,TRBV18,-,TRBJ1-5,CASSPGGGNQPQHF,TGTGCCAGCTCACCAGGAGGGGGCAATCAGCCCCAGCATTTT
-,TRBV7-5,many,TRBJ2-5,CVRSLGPCYTPLEETQYF,TGTGTCAGAAGCTTAGGGCCCTGCTACACCCCGCTGGAAGAGACCCAGTACTTC
-,TRBV2,-,TRBJ1-5,CASSPNNAQPQHF,TGTGCCAGCAGTCCAAACAACGCTCAGCCCCAGCATTTT
TRBD2,TRBV28,-,TRBJ2-2,CASSLLAANTGELFF,TGTGCCAGCAGTTTACTAGCGGCAAACACCGGGGAGCTGTTTTTT
-,TRBV27,few,TRBJ2-2,CASSLSVPESGELFF,TGTGCCAGCAGTTTATCAGTGCCGGAATCCGGGGAGCTGTTTTTT
-,TRBV5-1,-,TRBJ1-4,CASSLVSTNEKLFF,TGCGCCAGCAGCTTAGTCTCAACTAATGAAAAACTGTTTTTT
-,TRBV5-4,-,TRBJ2-2,CASSFANRDTGELFF,TGTGCCAGCAGCTTTGCGAATCGGGACACCGGGGAGCTGTTTTTT
-,TRBV4-1,-,TRBJ2-7,CASSQDSSVTYEQYF,TGCGCCAGCAGCCAAGATTCTAGCGTTACCTACGAGCAGTACTTC
TRBD2,TRBV7-8,many,TRBJ2-2,CASSPRLAGTGELFF,TGTGCCAGCAGCCCCCGACTAGCGGGAACCGGGGAGCTGTTTTTT